These 22 T cell receptor beta chains share one sample of origin, sequenced in a study of blood T cells in healthy people across ages. The second PCR ran about 6 to 11 cycles with a sample-barcoded 5' primer and J-beta primers. TCRdb passed the 5' RACE reads through MiXCR, listing each CDR3 protein once. The sample holds more than 1.4 million distinct CDR3 sequences, roughly 40% seen once. Material for sequencing was blood. Every receptor here comes from a woman younger than 35 in good health.

V gene TRBV12-3 or TRBV12-4 combines with J gene TRBJ1-2; no clear D. This CDR3 spans 11 amino acids. With 3 bases removed from V and 10 bases from J, the gap between germline ends came to 9 bases. This CDR3 reads CASSLAWDYTF. The CDR3 DNA reads as TGTGCCAGCAGTTTGGCATGGGACTACACCTTC.

With respect to this clonotype: At one end, the junction sequence differs from germline, possibly due to a read error. The rearrangement uses TRBV6-1 and TRBJ2-2; D is ambiguous. This CDR3 is 12 amino acids long. Germline assignment: CDR1 MNHNS and CDR2 SASEGT. The CDR3 region is CASREPTRELFF. In nucleotides, the CDR3 is TGTGCCAGCAGAGAGCCCACCAGGGAGCTGTTTTTT.

This clonotype has just one count. V and J are TRBV24-1 and TRBJ2-3; TRBD1 agrees at 9 bases. The CDR3 is 15 residues long. CDR1 is KGHDR and CDR2 is SFDVKD in the germline V gene. With V trimmed by 7 bases and J by 2 bases, 6 bases remained unmatched. The CDR3 DNA follows: TGTGCCACCAGCGGCGGGACAGGGTACACAGATACGCAGTATTTT. Its translation: CATSGGTGYTDTQYF.

J is TRBJ2-5 and V is TRBV10-3; 11 bases map to TRBD2. V dropped 4 bases and J dropped 0; count of bases not matched to a gene: 10. The CDR3 is 18 amino acids. Germline assignment: CDR1 ENHRY and CDR2 SYGVKD. Written as DNA, the CDR3 is TGTGCCATCAGTGGGTCGGGGACTAGCGGCCGATACCAAGAGACCCAGTACTTC. As protein: CAISGSGTSGRYQETQYF.

This clonotype was counted between two and nine times. The V gene is TRBV5-1, the J gene TRBJ1-2, with 7 bases aligning to TRBD1. Germline CDR1 is SGHRS and CDR2 is YFSETQ. The CDR3 has 15 residues. The ends lost 0 bases at V and 2 bases at J; junction bases unmatched: 4. The chain's CDR3 is CASSLASTGNYGYTF. The CDR3, as DNA: TGCGCCAGCAGCTTGGCATCGACAGGGAACTATGGCTACACCTTC.

The chain is built from TRBV5-1 and TRBJ2-5; 7 positions match TRBD2. CDR3 length equals 14 residues. The J segment lost 5 bases and the V segment lost 2 bases, leaving 6 bases of the junction unmatched. Germline lookup yields CDR1 SGHRS and CDR2 YFSETQ. The CDR3 is CASSFTAGPETQYF. The DNA of the CDR3 is TGCGCCAGCAGCTTTACAGCGGGACCGGAGACCCAGTACTTC.

This clonotype turned up a few times. The chain links TRBV20-1 to TRBJ2-1; 9 bases map to TRBD2. CDR3 length: 21 residues. With 1 base clipped from V and 0 bases from J, the junction kept 19 bases outside the gene matches. The germline V gene has CDR1 DFQATT and CDR2 SNEGSKA (reference sequence). In DNA form, the CDR3 reads TGCAGTGCTAGAGTCCCAAACCGTGGTAGCGGGGGCTTTAGCTCCTACAATGAGCAGTTCTTC. Translation: CSARVPNRGSGGFSSYNEQFF.

Points on this clonotype: A read error may produce the germline difference seen at one junction end. The rearrangement uses TRBV9 and TRBJ2-1, with 11 bases fitting TRBD1. Germline values: CDR1 SGDLS, CDR2 YYNGEE. The CDR3 sequence is 15 residues long. The CDR3 DNA reads TGTGCCGGCAGCGCTGGGACAGGGGGGTACAATGAGCAGTTCTTC. This gives the protein CAGSAGTGGYNEQFF.

In its sample, this clonotype was seen a few times. The V and J genes are TRBV3-1 and TRBJ2-1; D is uncertain. V was cut by 5 bases and J by 12 bases, with 11 bases left in between. CDR3 length: 11 amino acids. Germline CDR1 is LGHDT and CDR2 is YNNKEL (reference sequence). The CDR3 DNA sequence: TGTGCCAGCAGCGGTCGCCTCGGGCAGTTCTTC. Protein sequence: CASSGRLGQFF.

V usage is TRBV7-6 and J usage is TRBJ1-1; D is perhaps TRBD1 (5 bases). Looked up from germline, CDR1 is SGHVS and CDR2 is FNYEAQ. V was trimmed by 1 base and J by 4 bases, leaving 13 bases between them. The CDR3 runs to 15 residues. The DNA of the CDR3 is TGTGCCAGCAGCTTAGGACGACTCGGGGGCACTGAAGCTTTCTTT. Amino acids: CASSLGRLGGTEAFF.

The chain couples TRBV10-3 to TRBJ1-2; 11 bases align to TRBD1. The CDR3 runs to 16 residues. The J segment lost 6 bases and the V segment lost 1 base, leaving 7 bases of the junction unmatched. Germline V gene data show CDR1 as ENHRY and CDR2 as SYGVKD. The CDR3 DNA is TGTGCCATCAGTGAGTTCCGGGACAGGGGGGCACATGGCTACACCTTC. Encoded protein: CAISEFRDRGAHGYTF.

This chain links TRBV27 with TRBJ1-5; D unclear. The CDR3 is made up of 14 amino acids. Germline V gene data show CDR1 as MNHEY and CDR2 as SMNVEV (reference sequence). V was trimmed by 3 bases and J by 5 bases, leaving 11 bases between them. CDR3 nucleotide sequence: TGTGCCAGCAGTTTCGGTAGGGTATATCAGCCCCAGCATTTT. It is translated as CASSFGRVYQPQHF.

This clonotype has just one count. The junction departs from the called germline gene at one end, perhaps through a read error. CDR3 DNA sequence: TGCAGTGCTAGAGATGGTCGGGGTAGCACAGATATGCAGTATTTT. It specifies CSARDGRGSTDMQYF. The chain combines TRBV20-1 with TRBJ2-3; D might be TRBD2 (5 bases). This CDR3 has 15 residues. Germline CDR1 reads DFQATT; CDR2 reads SNEGSKA (reference sequence).

The chain combines TRBV9 with TRBJ1-4, with 7 bases matching TRBD1. Germline loops: CDR1 SGDLS, CDR2 YYNGEE. V was pared by 4 bases and J by 4 bases, with 7 bases of the junction left unmatched. This CDR3 region has 15 residues. The CDR3 DNA is TGTGCCAGCAGCCTCAGACAGGGCAATAATGAAAAACTGTTTTTT. It yields the protein CASSLRQGNNEKLFF.

The table lists this clonotype with many counts. The gene calls are TRBV20-1 and TRBJ1-2; perhaps TRBD1 as D (6 bases). Deletions cut 5 bases from V and 6 bases from J, with 19 bases between. The CDR3 loop spans 14 amino acids. Germline loops: CDR1 DFQATT, CDR2 SNEGSKA (reference sequence). CDR3 region: CSALSAAGDHGYTF. The CDR3 bases are TGCAGTGCTCTCTCCGCGGCAGGGGACCATGGCTACACCTTC.

This clonotype was picked up a small number of times. The chain carries TRBV5-1 and TRBJ2-1; 7 positions agree with TRBD2. CDR3 length: 16 amino acids. Germline assignment: CDR1 SGHRS and CDR2 YFSETQ. V lost 3 bases and J lost 7; bases outside the gene matches: 13. The CDR3: CASSSPRDYVVNEQFF. The CDR3 coding sequence is TGCGCCAGCAGCTCCCCACGGGACTACGTTGTGAATGAGCAGTTCTTC.

This clonotype was picked up a small number of times. The chain couples TRBV11-2 to TRBJ1-4; D is uncertain. Germline-derived CDR1 and CDR2 are SGHAT and FQNNGV. The CDR3 length is 15 residues. The germline V and J ends were trimmed by 8 bases and 6 bases, with 19 bases remaining between them. The CDR3 is CASHAQSMRYEKLFF. Written as DNA, the CDR3 is TGTGCCAGCCACGCGCAAAGTATGCGTTATGAAAAACTGTTTTTT.

This sequence joins TRBV28 and TRBJ2-7; 12 bases are a match to TRBD1. The CDR3 contains 16 residues. With V trimmed by 3 bases and J by 6 bases, 9 bases remained unmatched. Germline V gene lookup returns CDR1 MDHEN and CDR2 SYDVKM. CDR3 nucleotide sequence: TGTGCCAGCAGTTTGGGTGTCGGGACAGGGGGCTTCGAGCAGTACTTC. It translates to CASSLGVGTGGFEQYF.

The chain couples TRBV9 to TRBJ1-5; weak D call: TRBD1 (5 bases). This CDR3 spans 13 amino acids. Deletions cut 2 bases from V and 9 bases from J, with 12 bases between. Germline assignment: CDR1 SGDLS and CDR2 YYNGEE. Here the CDR3 reads CASSVGTEGPQHF. CDR3 nucleotides: TGTGCCAGCAGCGTCGGGACGGAGGGGCCCCAGCATTTT. The full variable domain, completed using reference TRBV9 and TRBJ1-5, is DSGVTQTPKHLITATGQRVTLRCSPRSGDLSVYWYQQSLDQGLQFLIQYYNGEERAKGNILERFSAQQFPDLHSELNLSSLELGDSALYFCASSVGTEGPQHFGDGTRLSIL.

Details on this clonotype: An end of the junction does not agree with germline; a read error may underlie this. The gene calls are TRBV12-3 or TRBV12-4 and TRBJ1-1; D might be TRBD1 (5 bases). The CDR3 is 11 residues long. This CDR3 reads CAGSGGTEAFF. The CDR3 nucleotides read TGTGCCGGCAGCGGGGGCACTGAAGCTTTCTTT.

V is TRBV2 and J is TRBJ2-4; 11 positions match TRBD1. The DNA end lines up better with TRBJ2-7; the J call may be wrong. From germline, CDR1 is SNHLY and CDR2 FYNNEI. The CDR3 extends over 16 amino acids. DNA of the CDR3: TGTGCCAGCAGTCAAGGGGGCGCAGGACAGGGGGCCGAGCAGTACTTC. It yields the protein CASSQGGAGQGAEQYF.

This clonotype appeared a few times. CDR3 protein: CASGAGGLHNEQFF. The CDR3 bases are TGTGCTAGTGGTGCGGGAGGCTTACACAATGAGCAGTTCTTC. The genes are TRBV12-5 and TRBJ2-1; 8 nucleotides match TRBD2. The CDR3 contains 14 residues. V shed 5 bases, J shed 5 bases, and the junction held 5 bases outside the gene matches. From germline, CDR1 is LGHNT and CDR2 FRNRAP.